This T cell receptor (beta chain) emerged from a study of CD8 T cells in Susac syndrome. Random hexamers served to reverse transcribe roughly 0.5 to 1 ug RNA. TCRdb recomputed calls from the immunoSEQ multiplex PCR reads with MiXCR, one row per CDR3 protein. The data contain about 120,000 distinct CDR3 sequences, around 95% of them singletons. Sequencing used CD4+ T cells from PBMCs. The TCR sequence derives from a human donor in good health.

The CDR3 loop reads CASSSGQGVWETQYF. The CDR3 DNA follows: TGTGCCAGCAGCTCGGGACAGGGGGTTTGGGAGACCCAGTACTTC. The chain employs TRBV25-1 and TRBJ2-5; TRBD1 matches at 11 bases. V lost 6 bases to trimming and J lost 5 bases; unmatched junction nucleotides: 8. The CDR3 sequence is 15 residues long. Germline V gene data show CDR1 as MGHDK and CDR2 as SYGVNS.